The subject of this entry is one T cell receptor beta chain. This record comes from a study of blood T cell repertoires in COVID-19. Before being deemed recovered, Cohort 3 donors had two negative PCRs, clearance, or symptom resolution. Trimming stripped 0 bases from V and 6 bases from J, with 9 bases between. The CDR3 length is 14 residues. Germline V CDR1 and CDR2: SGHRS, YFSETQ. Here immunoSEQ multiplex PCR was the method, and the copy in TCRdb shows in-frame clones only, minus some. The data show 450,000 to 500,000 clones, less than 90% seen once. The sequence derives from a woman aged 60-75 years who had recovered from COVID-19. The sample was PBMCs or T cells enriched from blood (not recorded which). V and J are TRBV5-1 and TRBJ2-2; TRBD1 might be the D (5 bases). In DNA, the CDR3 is TGCGCCAGCAGCTTGGGGCAGGGCCCCGGGGAGCTGTTTTTT. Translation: CASSLGQGPGELFF. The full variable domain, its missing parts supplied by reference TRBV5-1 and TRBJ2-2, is KAGVTQTPRYLIKTRGQQVTLSCSPISGHRSVSWYQQTPGQGLQFLFEYFSETQRNKGNFPGRFSGRQFSNSRSEMNVSTLELGDSALYLCASSLGQGPGELFFGEGSRLTVL.